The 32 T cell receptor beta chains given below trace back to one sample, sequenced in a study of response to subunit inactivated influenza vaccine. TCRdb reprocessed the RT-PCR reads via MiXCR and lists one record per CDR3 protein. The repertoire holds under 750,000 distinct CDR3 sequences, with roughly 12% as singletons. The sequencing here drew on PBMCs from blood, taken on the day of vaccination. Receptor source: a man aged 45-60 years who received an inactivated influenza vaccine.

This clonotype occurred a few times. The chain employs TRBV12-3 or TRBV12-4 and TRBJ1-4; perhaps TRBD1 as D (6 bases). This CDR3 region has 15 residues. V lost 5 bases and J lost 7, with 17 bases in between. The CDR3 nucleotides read TGTGCCAGCAGTCCAAGTGGGGGGGCGGGTGAAAAACTGTTTTTT. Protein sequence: CASSPSGGAGEKLFF.

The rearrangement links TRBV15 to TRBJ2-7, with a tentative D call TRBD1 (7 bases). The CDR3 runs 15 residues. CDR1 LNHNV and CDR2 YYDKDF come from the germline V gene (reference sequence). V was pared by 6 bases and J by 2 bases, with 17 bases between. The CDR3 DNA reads TGTGCCACCAGTCCAGGGGGGAAGAGGACCTACGAGCAGTACTTC. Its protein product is CATSPGGKRTYEQYF.

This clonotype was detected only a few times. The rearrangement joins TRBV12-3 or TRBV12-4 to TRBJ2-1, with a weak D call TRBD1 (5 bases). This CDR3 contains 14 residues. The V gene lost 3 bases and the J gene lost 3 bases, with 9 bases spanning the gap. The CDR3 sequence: CASSFRQLYNEQFF. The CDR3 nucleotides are TGTGCCAGCAGTTTTCGACAGCTCTACAATGAGCAGTTCTTC.

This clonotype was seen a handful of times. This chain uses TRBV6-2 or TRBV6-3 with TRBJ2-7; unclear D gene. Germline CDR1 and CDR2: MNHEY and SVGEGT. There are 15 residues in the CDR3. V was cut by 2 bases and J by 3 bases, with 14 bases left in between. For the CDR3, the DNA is TGTGCCAGCAGTTACGGCGGTGAACTTCTCTACGAGCAGTACTTC. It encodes CASSYGGELLYEQYF.

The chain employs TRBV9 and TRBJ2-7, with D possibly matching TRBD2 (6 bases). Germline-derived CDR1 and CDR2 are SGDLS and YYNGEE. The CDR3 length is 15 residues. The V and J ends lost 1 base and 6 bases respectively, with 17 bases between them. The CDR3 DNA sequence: TGTGCCAGCAGCGTAAGGGGCCACGGGGGTACCGAGCAGTACTTC. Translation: CASSVRGHGGTEQYF.

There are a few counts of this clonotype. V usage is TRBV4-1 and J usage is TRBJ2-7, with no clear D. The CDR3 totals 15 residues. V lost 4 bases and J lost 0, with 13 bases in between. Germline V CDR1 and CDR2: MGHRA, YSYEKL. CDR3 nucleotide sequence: TGCGCCAGCAGCCTAAGGGCCAGGAGCTCCTACGAGCAGTACTTC. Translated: CASSLRARSSYEQYF.

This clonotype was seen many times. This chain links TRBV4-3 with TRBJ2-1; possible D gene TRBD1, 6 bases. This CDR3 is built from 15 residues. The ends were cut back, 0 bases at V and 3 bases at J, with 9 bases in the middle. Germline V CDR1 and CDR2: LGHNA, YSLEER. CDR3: CASSQEEGDYNEQFF. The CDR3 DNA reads TGCGCCAGCAGCCAAGAAGAGGGGGACTACAATGAGCAGTTCTTC.

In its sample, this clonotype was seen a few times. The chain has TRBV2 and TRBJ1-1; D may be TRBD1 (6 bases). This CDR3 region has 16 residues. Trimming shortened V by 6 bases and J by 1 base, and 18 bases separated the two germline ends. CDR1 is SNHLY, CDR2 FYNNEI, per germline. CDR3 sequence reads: CASRTLKTGQNTEAFF. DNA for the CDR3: TGTGCCAGCAGGACGTTGAAGACAGGACAGAACACTGAAGCTTTCTTT.

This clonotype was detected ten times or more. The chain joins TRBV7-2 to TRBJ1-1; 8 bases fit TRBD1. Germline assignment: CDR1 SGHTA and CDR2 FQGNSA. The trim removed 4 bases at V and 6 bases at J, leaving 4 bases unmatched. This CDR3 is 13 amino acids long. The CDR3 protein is CASSWTGNPEAFF. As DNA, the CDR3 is TGTGCCAGCAGCTGGACAGGGAATCCTGAAGCTTTCTTT.

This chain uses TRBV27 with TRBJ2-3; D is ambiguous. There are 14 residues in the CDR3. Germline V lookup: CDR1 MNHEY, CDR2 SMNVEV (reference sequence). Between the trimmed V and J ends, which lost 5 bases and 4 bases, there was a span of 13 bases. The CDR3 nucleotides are TGTGCCAGCAGTCCCCTGGGGTTGGCAGATACGCAGTATTTT. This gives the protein CASSPLGLADTQYF.

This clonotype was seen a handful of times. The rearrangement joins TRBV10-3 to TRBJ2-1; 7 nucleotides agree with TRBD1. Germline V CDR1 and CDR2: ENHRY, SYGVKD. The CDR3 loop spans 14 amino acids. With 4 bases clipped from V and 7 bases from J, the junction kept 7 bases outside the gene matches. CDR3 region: CAISGKGTVNEQFF. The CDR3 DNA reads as TGTGCCATCAGTGGGAAGGGGACAGTGAATGAGCAGTTCTTC.

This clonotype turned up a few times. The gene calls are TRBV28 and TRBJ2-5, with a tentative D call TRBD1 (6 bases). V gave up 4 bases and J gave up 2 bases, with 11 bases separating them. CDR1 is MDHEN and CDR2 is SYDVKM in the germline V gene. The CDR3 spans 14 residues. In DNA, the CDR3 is TGTGCCAGCAGTTCTGTCGACAGGCAAGAGACCCAGTACTTC. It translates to CASSSVDRQETQYF. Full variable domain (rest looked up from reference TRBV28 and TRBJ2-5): DVKVTQSSRYLVKRTGEKVFLECVQDMDHENMFWYRQDPGLGLRLIYFSYDVKMKEKGDIPEGYSVSREKKERFSLILESASTNQTSMYLCASSSVDRQETQYFGPGTRLLVL.

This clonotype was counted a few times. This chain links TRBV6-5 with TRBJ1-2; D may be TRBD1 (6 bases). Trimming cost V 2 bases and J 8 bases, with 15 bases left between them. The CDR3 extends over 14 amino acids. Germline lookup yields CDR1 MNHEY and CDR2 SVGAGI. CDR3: CASSYRGALEGYTF. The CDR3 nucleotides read TGTGCCAGCAGTTACAGGGGGGCGTTAGAAGGCTACACCTTC.

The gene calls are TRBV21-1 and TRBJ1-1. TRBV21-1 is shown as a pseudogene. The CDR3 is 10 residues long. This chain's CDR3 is CASAVGSYLF. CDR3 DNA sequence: TGTGCCAGCGCAGTAGGCAGTTACCTTTTT.

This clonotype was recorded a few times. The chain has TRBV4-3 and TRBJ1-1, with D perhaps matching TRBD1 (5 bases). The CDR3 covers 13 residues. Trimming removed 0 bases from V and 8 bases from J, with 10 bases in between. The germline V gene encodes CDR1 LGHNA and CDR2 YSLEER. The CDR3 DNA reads TGCGCCAGCAGCCAAGAACCAGGGCGGGAAGCTTTCTTT. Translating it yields CASSQEPGREAFF.

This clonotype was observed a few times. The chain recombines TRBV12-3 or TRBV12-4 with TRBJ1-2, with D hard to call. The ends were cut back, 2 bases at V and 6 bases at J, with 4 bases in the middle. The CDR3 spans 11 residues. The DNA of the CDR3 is TGTGCCAGCAGTTTAAACGATGGCTACACCTTC. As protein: CASSLNDGYTF.

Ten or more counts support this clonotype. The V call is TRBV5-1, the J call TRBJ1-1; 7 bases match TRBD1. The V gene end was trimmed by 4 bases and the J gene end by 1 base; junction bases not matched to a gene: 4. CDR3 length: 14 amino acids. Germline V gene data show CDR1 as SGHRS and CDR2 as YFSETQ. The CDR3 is CASSATGANTEAFF. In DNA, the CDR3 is TGCGCCAGCAGCGCCACAGGGGCGAACACTGAAGCTTTCTTT.

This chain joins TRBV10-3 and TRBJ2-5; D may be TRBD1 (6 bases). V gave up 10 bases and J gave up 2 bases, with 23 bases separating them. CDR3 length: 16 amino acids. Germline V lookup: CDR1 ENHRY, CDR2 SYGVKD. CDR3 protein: CATLGMQGSPQETQYF. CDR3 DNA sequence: TGTGCCACACTTGGGATGCAGGGGTCCCCGCAAGAGACCCAGTACTTC.

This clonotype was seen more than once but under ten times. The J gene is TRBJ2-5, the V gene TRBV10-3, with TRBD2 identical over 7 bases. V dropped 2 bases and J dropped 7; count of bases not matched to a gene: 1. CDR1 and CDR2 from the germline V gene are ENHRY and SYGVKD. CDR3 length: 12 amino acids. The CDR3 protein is CAISEASGTQYF. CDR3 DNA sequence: TGTGCCATCAGTGAGGCTAGCGGGACCCAGTACTTC.

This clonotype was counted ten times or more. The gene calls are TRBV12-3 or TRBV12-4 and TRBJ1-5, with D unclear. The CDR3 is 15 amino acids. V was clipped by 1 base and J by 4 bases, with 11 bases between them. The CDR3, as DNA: TGTGCCAGCAGTTTAGGTCGTCAGGTTAATCAGCCCCAGCATTTT. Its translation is CASSLGRQVNQPQHF.

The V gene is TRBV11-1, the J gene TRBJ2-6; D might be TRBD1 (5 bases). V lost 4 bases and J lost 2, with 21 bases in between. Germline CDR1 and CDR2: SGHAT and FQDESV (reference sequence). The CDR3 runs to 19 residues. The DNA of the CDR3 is TGTGCCAGCAGCTCAGCATACCAGGTCTGGGGCACTGGGGCCAACGTCCTGACTTTC. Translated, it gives CASSSAYQVWGTGANVLTF.

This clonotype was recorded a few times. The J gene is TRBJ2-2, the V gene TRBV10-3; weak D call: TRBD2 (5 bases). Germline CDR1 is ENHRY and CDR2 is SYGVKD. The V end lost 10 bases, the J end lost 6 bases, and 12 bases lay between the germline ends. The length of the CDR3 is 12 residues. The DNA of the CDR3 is TGTGCCACCGGCGGGTCCCCCGGGGAGCTGTTTTTT. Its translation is CATGGSPGELFF.

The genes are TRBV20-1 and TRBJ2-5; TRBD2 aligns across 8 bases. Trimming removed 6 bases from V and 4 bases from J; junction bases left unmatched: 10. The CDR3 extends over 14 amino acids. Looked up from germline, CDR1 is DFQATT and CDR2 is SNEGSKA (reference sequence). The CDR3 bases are TGCAGTGCAGAGGGGCGCGGGAGGTCAGAGACCCAGTACTTC. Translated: CSAEGRGRSETQYF.

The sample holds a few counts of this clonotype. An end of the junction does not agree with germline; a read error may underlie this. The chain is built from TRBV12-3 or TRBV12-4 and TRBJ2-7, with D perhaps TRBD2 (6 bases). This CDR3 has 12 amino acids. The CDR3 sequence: CASSIAVIEQYF. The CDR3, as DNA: TGTGCCAGCAGTATAGCGGTAATTGAGCAGTACTTC.

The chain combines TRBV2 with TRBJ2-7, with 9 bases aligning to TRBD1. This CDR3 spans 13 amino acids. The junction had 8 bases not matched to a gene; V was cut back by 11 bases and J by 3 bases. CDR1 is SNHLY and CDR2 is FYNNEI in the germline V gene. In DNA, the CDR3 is TGTGCCGGAGGGACAGGGCGGAACTACGAGCAGTACTTC. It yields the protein CAGGTGRNYEQYF. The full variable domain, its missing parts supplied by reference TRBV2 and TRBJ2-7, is EPEVTQTPSHQVTQMGQEVILRCVPISNHLYFYWYRQILGQKVEFLVSFYNNEISEKSEIFDDQFSVERPDGSNFTLKIRSTKLEDSAMYFCAGGTGRNYEQYFGPGTRLTVT.

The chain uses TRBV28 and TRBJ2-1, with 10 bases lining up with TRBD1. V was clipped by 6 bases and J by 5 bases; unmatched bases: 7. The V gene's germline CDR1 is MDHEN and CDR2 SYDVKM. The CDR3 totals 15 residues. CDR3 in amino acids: CASRQTGGFHNEQFF. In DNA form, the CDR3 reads TGTGCCAGCAGACAGACAGGGGGCTTCCACAATGAGCAGTTCTTC.

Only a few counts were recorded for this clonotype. DNA for the CDR3: TGTGCCAGCAGCTCCACCCTGGCTAGCGGAAGGTACAATGAGCAGTTCTTC. This encodes CASSSTLASGRYNEQFF. The V call is TRBV7-2, the J call TRBJ2-1; 7 bases map to TRBD2. This CDR3 has 17 residues. V dropped 4 bases and J dropped 4; count of bases not matched to a gene: 13. Germline CDR1 and CDR2: SGHTA and FQGNSA.

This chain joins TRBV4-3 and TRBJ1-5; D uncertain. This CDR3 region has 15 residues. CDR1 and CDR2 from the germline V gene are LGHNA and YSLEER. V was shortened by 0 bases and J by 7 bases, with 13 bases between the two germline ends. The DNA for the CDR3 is TGCGCCAGCAGCCAAGATTTCGGGCGTGGACAGCCCCAGCATTTT. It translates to CASSQDFGRGQPQHF.

The CDR3 DNA is TGCAGTGCCCCACCCGCTAGCGGGGGGTTAGATACGCAGTATTTT. Residues: CSAPPASGGLDTQYF. The chain is built from TRBV20-1 and TRBJ2-3; 11 bases align to TRBD2. V trimming: 6 bases; J trimming: 5 bases; junction bases outside the gene matches: 10. The CDR3 is 15 amino acids. Germline V gives CDR1 DFQATT, CDR2 SNEGSKA (reference sequence).

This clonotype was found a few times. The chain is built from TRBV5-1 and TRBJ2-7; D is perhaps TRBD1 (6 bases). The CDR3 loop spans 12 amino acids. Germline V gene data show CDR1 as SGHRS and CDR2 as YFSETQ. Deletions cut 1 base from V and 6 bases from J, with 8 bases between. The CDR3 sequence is CASSLQTGEQYF. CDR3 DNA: TGCGCCAGCAGCTTGCAGACAGGCGAGCAGTACTTC.

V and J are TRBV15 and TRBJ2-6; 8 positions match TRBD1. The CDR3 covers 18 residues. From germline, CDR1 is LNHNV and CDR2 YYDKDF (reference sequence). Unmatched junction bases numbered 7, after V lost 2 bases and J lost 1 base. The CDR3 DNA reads TGTGCCACCAGCAGACAGACAGGGGTATTTTCTGGGGCCAACGTCCTGACTTTC. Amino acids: CATSRQTGVFSGANVLTF. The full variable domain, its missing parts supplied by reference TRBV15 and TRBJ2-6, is DAMVIQNPRYQVTQFGKPVTLSCSQTLNHNVMYWYQQKSSQAPKLLFHYYDKDFNNEADTPDNFQSRRPNTSFCFLDIRSPGLGDTAMYLCATSRQTGVFSGANVLTFGAGSRLTVL.

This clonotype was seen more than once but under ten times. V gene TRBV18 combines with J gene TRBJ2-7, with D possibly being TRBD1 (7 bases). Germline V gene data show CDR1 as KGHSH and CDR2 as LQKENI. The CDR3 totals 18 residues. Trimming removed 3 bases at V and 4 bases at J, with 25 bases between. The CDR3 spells CASSPVSGGTLGVYEQYF. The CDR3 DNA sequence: TGTGCCAGCTCACCGGTGTCAGGGGGGACCCTAGGGGTTTACGAGCAGTACTTC.